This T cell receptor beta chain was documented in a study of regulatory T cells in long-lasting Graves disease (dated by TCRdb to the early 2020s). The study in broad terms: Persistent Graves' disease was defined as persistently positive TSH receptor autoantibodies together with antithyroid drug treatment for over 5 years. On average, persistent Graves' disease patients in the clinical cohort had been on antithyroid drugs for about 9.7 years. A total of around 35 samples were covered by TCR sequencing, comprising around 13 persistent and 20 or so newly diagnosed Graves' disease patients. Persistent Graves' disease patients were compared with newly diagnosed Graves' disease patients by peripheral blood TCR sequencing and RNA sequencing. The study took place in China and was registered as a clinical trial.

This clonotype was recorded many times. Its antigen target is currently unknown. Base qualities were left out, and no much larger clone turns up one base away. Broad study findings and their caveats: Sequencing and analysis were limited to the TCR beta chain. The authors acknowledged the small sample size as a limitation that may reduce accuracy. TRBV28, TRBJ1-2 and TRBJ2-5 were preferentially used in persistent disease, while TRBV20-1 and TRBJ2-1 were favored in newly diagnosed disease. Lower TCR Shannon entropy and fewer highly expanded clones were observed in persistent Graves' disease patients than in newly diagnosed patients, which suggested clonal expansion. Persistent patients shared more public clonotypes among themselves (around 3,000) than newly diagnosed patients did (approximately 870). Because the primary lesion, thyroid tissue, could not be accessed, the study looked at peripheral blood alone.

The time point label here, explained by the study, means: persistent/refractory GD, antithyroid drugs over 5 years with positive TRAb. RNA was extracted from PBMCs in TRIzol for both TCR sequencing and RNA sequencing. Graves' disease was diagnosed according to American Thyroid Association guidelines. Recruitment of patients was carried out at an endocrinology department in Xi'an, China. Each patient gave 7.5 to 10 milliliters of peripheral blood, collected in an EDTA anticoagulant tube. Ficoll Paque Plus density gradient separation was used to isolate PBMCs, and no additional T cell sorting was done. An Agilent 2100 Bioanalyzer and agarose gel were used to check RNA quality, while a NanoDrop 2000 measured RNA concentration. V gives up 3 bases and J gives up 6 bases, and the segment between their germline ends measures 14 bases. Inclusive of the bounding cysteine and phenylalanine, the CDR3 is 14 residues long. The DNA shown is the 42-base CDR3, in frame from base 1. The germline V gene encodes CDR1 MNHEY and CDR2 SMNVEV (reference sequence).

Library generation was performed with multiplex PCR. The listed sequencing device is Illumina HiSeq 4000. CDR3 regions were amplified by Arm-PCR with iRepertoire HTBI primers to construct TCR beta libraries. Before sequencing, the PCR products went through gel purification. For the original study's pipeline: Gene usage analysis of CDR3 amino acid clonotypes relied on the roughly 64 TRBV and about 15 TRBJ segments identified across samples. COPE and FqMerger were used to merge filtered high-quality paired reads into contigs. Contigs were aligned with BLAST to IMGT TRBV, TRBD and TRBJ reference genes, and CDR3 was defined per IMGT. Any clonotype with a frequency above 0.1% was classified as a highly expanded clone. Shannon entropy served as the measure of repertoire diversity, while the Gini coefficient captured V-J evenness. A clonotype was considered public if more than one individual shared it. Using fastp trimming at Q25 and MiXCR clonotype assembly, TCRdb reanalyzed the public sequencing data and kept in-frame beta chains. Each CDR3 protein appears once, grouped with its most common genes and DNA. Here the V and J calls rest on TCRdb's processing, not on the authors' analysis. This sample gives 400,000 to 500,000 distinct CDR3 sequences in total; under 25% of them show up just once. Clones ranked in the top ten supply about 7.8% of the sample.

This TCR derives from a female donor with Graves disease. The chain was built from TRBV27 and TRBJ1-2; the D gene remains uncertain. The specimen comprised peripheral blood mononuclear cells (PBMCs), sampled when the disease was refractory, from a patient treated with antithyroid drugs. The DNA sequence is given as TGTGCCAGCAGTTTTTTAGCAGGTCCGGATGGCTACACCTTC. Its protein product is CASSFLAGPDGYTF.